This entry concerns a single TCR beta chain. The antigen remains unidentified. Clones were sequenced by immunoSEQ multiplex PCR, and TCRdb holds only the in-frame ones, with some missing. The sample carries about 54,000 clones, about 80% recorded once. This entry belongs to a study of a mutant IDH1 vaccine in newly diagnosed glioma. Trimming cost V 0 bases and J 0 bases, with 8 bases left between them. This CDR3 has 15 amino acids. CDR1 and CDR2 (germline): SGHVS, FNYEAQ. The time point here: week 5, during vaccination. It was 300 ug of mutant IDH1 20-mer peptide that made up each vaccine dose, given with topical imiquimod.

The V and J genes are TRBV7-6 and TRBJ1-1; D unresolved. The source material was PBMCs, sampled from a glioma patient whose treatment included an IDH1 peptide vaccine. The TCR was taken from a man between 25 and 39 years old with glioma. The CDR3: CASSLALGVNTEAFF. DNA for the CDR3: TGTGCCAGCAGCTTAGCGCTCGGGGTGAACACTGAAGCTTTCTTT. The whole variable domain, remainder taken from reference TRBV7-6 and TRBJ1-1, is GAGVSQSPRYKVTKRGQDVALRCDPISGHVSLYWYRQALGQGPEFLTYFNYEAQQDKSGLPNDRFSAERPEGSISTLTIQRTEQRDSAMYRCASSLALGVNTEAFFGQGTRLTVV.